These 25 T cell receptor beta chains originate from one sample sequenced in a study of blood T cell repertoires in COVID-19. The protocol was immunoSEQ multiplex PCR, while the TCRdb copy is restricted to in-frame clones and leaves out a portion. Here the sample spans tens of thousands of clones, 65% to 90% being singletons. Sequencing used peripheral blood. These receptors came from a man aged 50 to 60 with COVID-19, enrolled during active disease.

The J gene is TRBJ2-3, the V gene TRBV5-6, with D perhaps matching TRBD2 (6 bases). The CDR3 consists of 15 residues. V lost 0 bases and J lost 6, with 14 bases in between. Looked up from germline, CDR1 is SGHDT and CDR2 is YYEEEE. CDR3 DNA: TGTGCCAGCAGCTTGGTTGGGGAGGCGGGCGATACGCAGTATTTT. It codes for CASSLVGEAGDTQYF.

The J gene is TRBJ2-2, the V gene TRBV5-1, with TRBD1 matching 7 bases. Germline lookup yields CDR1 SGHRS and CDR2 YFSETQ. The length of the CDR3 is 15 residues. The V and J ends lost 7 bases and 2 bases, in that order; junction bases with no gene match: 8. CDR3 amino acids: CASSSTGTNTGELFF. The CDR3 DNA follows: TGCGCCAGCTCGTCGACAGGGACCAACACCGGGGAGCTGTTTTTT.

The table lists this clone with a few counts. V gene TRBV7-9 combines with J gene TRBJ1-5; D unresolved. This CDR3 is built from 14 residues. Germline CDR1 is SEHNR and CDR2 is FQNEAQ (reference sequence). V lost 1 base, J lost 3 bases, and 7 bases lay in between. CDR3 sequence: CASSLGGNNQPQHF. The CDR3 nucleotides read TGTGCCAGCAGCTTAGGAGGCAACAATCAGCCCCAGCATTTT. The whole variable domain, filled in from reference TRBV7-9 and TRBJ1-5, reads DTGVSQNPRHKITKRGQNVTFRCDPISEHNRLYWYRQTLGQGPEFLTYFQNEAQLEKSRLLSDRFSAERPKGSFSTLEIQRTEQGDSAMYLCASSLGGNNQPQHFGDGTRLSIL.

This chain connects TRBV6-5 to TRBJ1-1; D not certain. CDR3 length: 13 amino acids. V lost 2 bases and J lost 1, with 5 bases in between. Per germline, CDR1 MNHEY and CDR2 SVGAGI. The DNA for the CDR3 is TGTGCCAGCAGTTACCTTAGGAACACTGAAGCTTTCTTT. It is translated as CASSYLRNTEAFF.

A single count supports this clone. This chain uses TRBV6-1 with TRBJ1-2; 7 bases match TRBD1. V dropped 3 bases and J dropped 4; count of bases not matched to a gene: 8. CDR1 and CDR2 from the germline V gene are MNHNS and SASEGT. The CDR3 covers 15 residues. The CDR3 nucleotides are TGTGCCAGCAGTGACGAGGGACAGCCCTTCTATGGCTACACCTTC. Its translation: CASSDEGQPFYGYTF.

The gene calls are TRBV15 and TRBJ2-2; a weak D match, TRBD1 (5 bases). Trimming cost V 2 bases and J 1 base, with 8 bases left between them. Germline V CDR1 and CDR2: LNHNV, YYDKDF (reference sequence). This CDR3 has 15 residues. CDR3 region: CATSRSQGNTGELFF. The CDR3 DNA sequence: TGTGCCACCAGCAGAAGTCAGGGGAACACCGGGGAGCTGTTTTTT.

J is TRBJ2-1 and V is TRBV9, with D perhaps matching TRBD2 (8 bases). The V end was cut by 7 bases, the J end by 7 bases, with 21 bases between. From germline, CDR1 is SGDLS and CDR2 YYNGEE. The CDR3 spans 15 residues. Here the CDR3 DNA reads TGTGCCAGCGACCCAGGGGGGGGACTAGTAAATGAGCAGTTCTTC. Protein sequence: CASDPGGGLVNEQFF.

The chain recombines TRBV7-9 with TRBJ2-7; TRBD1 is a possible D gene (6 bases). V gave up 2 bases and J gave up 5 bases, with 10 bases separating them. Germline V lookup: CDR1 SEHNR, CDR2 FQNEAQ (reference sequence). The CDR3 has 13 amino acids. CDR3 coding DNA: TGTGCCAGCAGCTTATTACAGGGCGACGAGCAGTACTTC. Translated: CASSLLQGDEQYF.

There are a few counts of this clone. This chain joins TRBV6-1 and TRBJ1-1; weak D call: TRBD1 (5 bases). Germline V lookup: CDR1 MNHNS, CDR2 SASEGT. Trimming shortened V by 2 bases and J by 5 bases, and 15 bases separated the two germline ends. The CDR3 has 15 residues. CDR3 loop: CASSEMGLGGTEAFF. The CDR3 DNA reads as TGTGCCAGCAGTGAAATGGGCCTGGGGGGGACTGAAGCTTTCTTT.

This chain links TRBV5-1 with TRBJ2-7, with TRBD2 matching 13 bases. V lost 3 bases to trimming and J lost 4 bases; unmatched junction nucleotides: 16. CDR1 and CDR2 (germline): SGHRS, YFSETQ. CDR3 length equals 19 residues. The CDR3 DNA follows: TGCGCCAGCAGCTCGACGGGACTAGCGGGAACTAGCGCGATGTACGAGCAGTACTTC. Protein sequence: CASSSTGLAGTSAMYEQYF.

The chain joins TRBV7-6 to TRBJ2-5, with D possibly TRBD1 on 7 matching bases. The CDR3 sequence is 15 residues long. Germline V gene lookup returns CDR1 SGHVS and CDR2 FNYEAQ. The ends were cut back, 1 base at V and 3 bases at J, with 12 bases in the middle. The CDR3 loop is CASSLGRGVKETQYF. In DNA, the CDR3 is TGTGCCAGCAGCTTAGGCAGGGGGGTTAAAGAGACCCAGTACTTC.

V usage is TRBV30 and J usage is TRBJ1-4; D unclear. This CDR3 has 13 residues. V lost 0 bases to trimming and J lost 4 bases, with 6 bases between them. CDR1 is GTSNPN, CDR2 SVGIG, per germline (reference sequence). The CDR3 coding sequence is TGTGCCTGGAGTGTACTCGTTAATGAAAAACTGTTTTTT. Amino acids: CAWSVLVNEKLFF. Full variable domain (missing parts from reference TRBV30 and TRBJ1-4): SQTIHQWPATLVQPVGSPLSLECTVEGTSNPNLYWYRQAAGRGLQLLFYSVGIGQISSEVPQNLSASRPQDRQFILSSKKLLLSDSGFYLCAWSVLVNEKLFFGSGTQLSVL.

This sequence joins TRBV6-5 and TRBJ2-3; 9 bases are a match to TRBD2. The CDR3 runs to 14 residues. Germline V gives CDR1 MNHEY, CDR2 SVGAGI. V shed 5 bases and J 7 bases; nucleotides not matched to a gene: 7. This CDR3 is CASSPGLAIHTQYF. As DNA, the CDR3 is TGTGCCAGCAGTCCGGGACTAGCTATTCATACGCAGTATTTT.

This chain links TRBV6-6 with TRBJ2-4, with D tentatively TRBD2 (6 bases). CDR1 is MNHNY, CDR2 SVGAGI, per germline (reference sequence). The CDR3 extends over 17 amino acids. V lost 5 bases and J lost 4, with 21 bases in between. The CDR3 is CASSPRQVPGGKNIQYF. Here the CDR3 DNA reads TGTGCCAGCAGTCCCCGGCAGGTCCCTGGGGGGAAAAACATTCAGTACTTC.

V is TRBV24-1 and J is TRBJ2-3; 10 bases are shared with TRBD2. Trimming removed 4 bases from V and 4 bases from J; junction bases left unmatched: 4. The CDR3 runs to 15 residues. Germline lookup yields CDR1 KGHDR and CDR2 SFDVKD. The CDR3 coding sequence is TGTGCCACCAGTGAGGAGCGGGAGGGCCCAGATACGCAGTATTTT. It encodes CATSEEREGPDTQYF.

This clone was found a few times. CDR3 amino acids: CASSDRDRAYSNQPQHF. CDR3 in DNA: TGTGCCAGCAGTGATCGGGACAGGGCCTATAGCAATCAGCCCCAGCATTTT. The genes are TRBV2 and TRBJ1-5, with 9 bases that match TRBD1. Trimming at V came to 3 bases and at J to 0 bases, leaving 6 bases not matched to a gene. Germline V gene sequence: CDR1 SNHLY, CDR2 FYNNEI. The CDR3 contains 17 residues.

A single count supports this clone. The CDR3 loop reads CAIRGQGNEKLFF. The CDR3 coding sequence is TGTGCCATCAGGGGACAGGGGAATGAAAAACTGTTTTTT. The chain is built from TRBV10-3 and TRBJ1-4, with 10 bases aligning to TRBD1. The germline V gene has CDR1 ENHRY and CDR2 SYGVKD. The V gene end was trimmed by 6 bases and the J gene end by 5 bases; junction bases not matched to a gene: 0. This CDR3 is built from 13 residues.

The chain recombines TRBV14 with TRBJ1-1, with 7 bases identical to TRBD1. V shed 1 base and J 3 bases; nucleotides not matched to a gene: 5. Per germline, CDR1 SGHDN and CDR2 FVKESK. This CDR3 has 15 residues. The CDR3 region is CASSQVGGSDTEAFF. In DNA form, the CDR3 reads TGTGCCAGCAGCCAAGTAGGGGGCAGTGACACTGAAGCTTTCTTT.

The chain couples TRBV5-4 to TRBJ1-1; tentatively, D is TRBD1 (5 bases). Trimming left V 6 bases short and J 1 base short, with 16 bases between. From germline, CDR1 is SGHNT and CDR2 YYREEE (reference sequence). CDR3 length: 15 residues. The CDR3 sequence: CASTGGVRRNTEAFF. CDR3 nucleotides: TGTGCCAGCACCGGAGGGGTCAGAAGGAACACTGAAGCTTTCTTT.

This clone has more than one count but fewer than ten. The V and J genes are TRBV15 and TRBJ2-5, with 7 bases matching TRBD2. The CDR3 runs 17 residues. The trim removed 4 bases at V and 2 bases at J, leaving 13 bases unmatched. Germline V gene lookup returns CDR1 LNHNV and CDR2 YYDKDF (reference sequence). In DNA form, the CDR3 reads TGTGCCACCAGCAAGACGTCACTAGCGTCACCACAAGAGACCCAGTACTTC. Protein: CATSKTSLASPQETQYF.

The chain combines TRBV7-9 with TRBJ2-3; unclear D gene. There are 11 residues in the CDR3. V lost 4 bases and J 6 bases, leaving 5 bases between the germline ends. Germline CDR1 and CDR2: SEHNR and FQNEAQ (reference sequence). Written as DNA, the CDR3 is TGTGCCAGCAGCTCCCGGGATACGCAGTATTTT. Translated: CASSSRDTQYF.

The V and J genes are TRBV7-9 and TRBJ1-2; D is ambiguous. The germline V gene has CDR1 SEHNR and CDR2 FQNEAQ (reference sequence). The CDR3 length is 13 residues. Deletions cut 4 bases from V and 8 bases from J, with 14 bases between. The CDR3 spells CASSSTDPHGYTF. The DNA for the CDR3 is TGTGCCAGCAGCTCTACAGATCCGCACGGCTACACCTTC.

The rearrangement uses TRBV6-4 and TRBJ2-3; TRBD2 aligns across 7 bases. Unmatched junction bases numbered 4, after V lost 4 bases and J lost 3 bases. This CDR3 has 14 amino acids. Germline CDR1 and CDR2: MRHNA and SNTAGT. CDR3 bases: TGTGCCAGCAGTGTATCAGCGGGAACAGATACGCAGTATTTT. As protein: CASSVSAGTDTQYF.

This clone has a handful of counts. This chain uses TRBV15 with TRBJ1-5, with D hard to call. The CDR3 covers 18 residues. V lost 0 bases and J lost 1, with 16 bases in between. The germline V gene has CDR1 LNHNV and CDR2 YYDKDF (reference sequence). CDR3 amino acids: CATSRDRSTLGSNQPQHF. The CDR3, as DNA: TGTGCCACCAGCAGAGATCGGTCGACCCTGGGCAGCAATCAGCCCCAGCATTTT.

J is TRBJ1-2 and V is TRBV10-3; 11 nucleotides agree with TRBD1. This CDR3 comprises 13 residues. V lost 8 bases and J lost 6; bases outside the gene matches: 5. Per germline, CDR1 ENHRY and CDR2 SYGVKD. The CDR3 reads CAISDRGQDGYTF. The CDR3 DNA reads TGTGCCATCTCGGACAGGGGGCAAGATGGCTACACCTTC.